The rows below give T cell receptor beta chains drawn from one sample of a study of blood T cell repertoires in COVID-19. Sequencing was performed with immunoSEQ multiplex PCR; in TCRdb, only in-frame clones are kept and a portion is missing. The profile covers fewer than 80,000 clones, with 70% to 85% appearing a single time and about 14% taken by the ten largest. The sequencing sample was made of peripheral blood. These TCRs come from a man between 50 and 59 years old with COVID-19, enrolled during active disease. The conserved cysteine and the conserved F or W are not part of the CDR3 here. A clone size is listed for some rows: how often the clone was seen (once, few, many), or a class if it is expanded.

v_gene,abundance,CDR3aa
TRBV6-5,.,ASRTGGPYDEQY
TRBV10-1,.,ASSGRNPSAEQY
TRBV9,.,ASSAGGTTDTQY
TRBV27,.,ASSLSVARGYT
TRBV3-1/TRBV3-2,.,ASSQVGRSLFGEAQY
TRBV27,.,ASSSSPTGELF
TRBV9,.,ASSARTGGNYGYT
TRBV27,.,ASSFRGNTEAF
TRBV6-1,.,ASSDDRFSTDTQY
TRBV5-6,.,ASSLFGREDQPQH
TRBV5-1,.,ASSFSQGANYEQY
TRBV2,.,ASSEDRGLQY
TRBV18,.,ASSPLTQGGDSPLH
TRBV2,.,ASRRDYIARGIQY
TRBV9,.,ASSVGREADTQY
TRBV5-4,.,ASSSYGTYNYGYT
TRBV27,.,ASSLGGWQF
TRBV11-2,.,ASSLDRQETQY
TRBV5-1,.,ASSLGPSSSEQY
TRBV4-3,.,ASSQEAGAGDTEAF
TRBV7-2,.,ASSPRQGAYEQY
TRBV27,.,ASSQWTSGGRGGCTDTQY
TRBV14,.,ASSRGTGNEKLF
TRBV3-1/TRBV3-2,.,ASSRQAPSGNTIY
TRBV27,.,ASSAQQGPYEQY
TRBV10-2,.,ASSAESNQPQH
TRBV6-5,.,ASAERGVTDTQY
TRBV7-2,once,ASSPLGLEAF
TRBV9,.,ASSVAGSGGFETQY
TRBV7-9,.,ASSLGAQSSPLH
TRBV3-1/TRBV3-2,.,ASSQAGGTETQY
TRBV7-6,.,ASSLTVSGNTIY
TRBV19,.,ASSIAGGTYEQY
TRBV6-2/TRBV6-3,few,ASSSRVWSIQY
TRBV11-2,.,ASSQGSSYNSPLH
TRBV5-1,.,ASSLRQFTDTQY
TRBV19,.,ASSMRTGNSYEQY
TRBV5-4,.,ASSPGGQGGVVPKNIQY
TRBV24-1,.,ATSDNARGDTQY
TRBV9,.,ASSVEVAGPNEKLF